This paragraph reports one T cell receptor (beta chain). This entry belongs to a study of human T cells and chemical hapten exposure. TCRdb re-called the RACE reads through MiXCR, storing one row per CDR3 protein. The repertoire includes 95,000 to 100,000 distinct CDR3 sequences, around 12% of them detected once, and less than 2.5% sits in the top ten. Stated time point: patch test 1, 2 weeks after DPC sensitization. Described treatment: therapeutic diphenylcyclopropenone sensitization with weekly scalp DPC. Donation of samples came from alopecia patients who were 18 to 70 years old and suitable for DPC. From germline, CDR1 is SGHNT and CDR2 YENEEA. The CDR3 has 13 amino acids. Between the trimmed V and J ends, which lost 3 bases and 4 bases, there was a span of 9 bases.

The source was whole blood, collected in connection with sensitization to the hapten diphenylcyclopropenone (DPC). The chain has TRBV11-3 and TRBJ2-5; D gene ambiguous. This TCR was sampled from a woman between 40 and 50 years old with alopecia areata. Some clones in this sample may be carry-over from other donors' samples. Here the CDR3 reads CASSLNIVETQYF. CDR3 nucleotides: TGTGCCAGCAGCTTGAACATCGTAGAGACCCAGTACTTC.